What follows describes a single TCR beta chain. CDR3 length: 15 residues. Trimming took off 4 bases at V and 0 bases at J, with 10 bases between the two ends. CDR1 SGHRS and CDR2 YFSETQ come from the germline V gene. This sample was taken from a study of blood T cell repertoires in COVID-19. The wider study: Specimens from acute and convalescent COVID-19 originated in the United States, Italy and Spain. Sources were T cells, B-cell-depleted T cells, or PBMCs; the material itself was cDNA or gDNA.

Authors' processing steps: For nucleated cells, counts were estimated from reference gene primer amplification. Generated by immunoSEQ multiplex PCR, the TCRdb table keeps only in-frame clones and is missing some. Clone size and the V and J calls come from that table; the DNA yielded D and trimming. Altogether 150,000 to 200,000 clones are present, about 80% being singletons, with the ten largest covering roughly 8%. This receptor was taken from a man in his fifties or sixties with acute or convalescent COVID-19. Specimen: peripheral blood. The genes are TRBV5-1 and TRBJ2-2; D unclear. This CDR3 reads CASSPADTNTGELFF. CDR3 nucleotide sequence: TGCGCCAGCAGCCCCGCTGACACGAACACCGGGGAGCTGTTTTTT. The full variable domain, completed using reference TRBV5-1 and TRBJ2-2, is KAGVTQTPRYLIKTRGQQVTLSCSPISGHRSVSWYQQTPGQGLQFLFEYFSETQRNKGNFPGRFSGRQFSNSRSEMNVSTLELGDSALYLCASSPADTNTGELFFGEGSRLTVL.